The 5 T cell receptor beta chains below come from one sample, sequenced in a study of metastatic and nonmetastatic thyroid tumors. The entire patient cohort was treatment-naive prior to thyroid surgery. TCRdb used MiXCR to call clones anew from the PCR reads. Of about 33,000 clones in the sample, 15% to 20% were seen once. Material: blood. These TCRs come from a male donor with papillary thyroid cancer or a benign thyroid nodule (not recorded which). Some clones in this sample may be carry-over from other donors' samples.

The CDR3 DNA reads TGTGCCAGCAGCTGTCCGGGACAGGGTTGGTTGTGGAACACCGGGGAGCTGTTTTTT. This translates into CASSCPGQGWLWNTGELFF. V is TRBV21-1 and J is TRBJ2-2; TRBD1, the table's D call, was not compared with the DNA. TRBV21-1 is shown as a pseudogene. CDR3 length equals 19 residues.

This clone was detected ten times or more. CDR3 coding DNA: TGTGCCAGCAGTTACTCGGGCGGGAGGGAGACCCAGTACTTC. This sequence encodes CASSYSGGRETQYF. This chain joins TRBV6-2 or TRBV6-3 and TRBJ2-5; TRBD2 agrees at 8 bases. Germline CDR1 reads MNHEY; CDR2 reads SVGEGT. Trimming removed 0 bases from V and 5 bases from J; junction bases left unmatched: 2. CDR3 size: 14 residues.

In this sample, this clone turned up many times. The CDR3 DNA reads as TGTGCCAGTAGTTTCTTAGCAGGGACGAGGGACACTGAAGCTTTCTTT. As protein: CASSFLAGTRDTEAFF. This sequence joins TRBV19 and TRBJ1-1; D perhaps matches TRBD1 (5 bases). There are 16 residues in the CDR3. V was clipped by 5 bases and J by 3 bases, with 19 bases between them. Looked up from germline, CDR1 is LNHDA and CDR2 is SQIVND (reference sequence).

This clone has a count of ten or more. The chain links TRBV6-1 to TRBJ2-4; D perhaps matches TRBD2 (6 bases). CDR1 MNHNS and CDR2 SASEGT come from the germline V gene. V shed 6 bases and J shed 0 bases, with 6 bases lying between them. The CDR3 length is 13 residues. Here the CDR3 DNA reads TGTGCCAGCAGGGGACTAGCCAAAAACATTCAGTACTTC. Its translation is CASRGLAKNIQYF.

This clone has at least ten counts. The rearrangement joins TRBV7-2 to TRBJ2-3; TRBD2 agrees at 12 bases. From germline, CDR1 is SGHTA and CDR2 FQGNSA. Trimming cost V 2 bases and J 9 bases; bases outside gene matches: 9. The CDR3 consists of 16 residues. The CDR3 sequence is CASSLRLAGALVTQYF. CDR3 nucleotide sequence: TGTGCCAGCAGCTTACGACTAGCGGGAGCCTTAGTAACGCAGTATTTT.